Sequencing of this TCR beta chain was carried out in a study of T cell responses to AZD1222 COVID-19 vaccine. Here immunoSEQ multiplex PCR was the method, and the copy in TCRdb shows in-frame clones only, minus some. The sample records about 130,000 clones, more than 70% being singletons. As concerns this clone: Its target is unknown.

Study observations and caveats: Seropositivity was recorded at baseline in only six AZD1222 recipients. The reported proportion of spike-specific TCRs targeting unmutated variant regions was nearly half. In a largely white British group with more females than males, clonal diversity was possibly underestimated.

The CDR3 runs to 16 residues. V lost 0 bases and J lost 3, with 12 bases in between. Germline V CDR1 and CDR2: LGHNA, YSLEER. The rearrangement uses TRBV4-3 and TRBJ2-1; D remains unclear. The receptor was isolated from an adult in good health. This sample comprised peripheral blood, obtained on day 0 of AZD1222 vaccination. CDR3 in DNA: TGCGCCAGCAGCCAAGACTTGGGCACTATCTACAATGAGCAGTTCTTC. Amino acid sequence: CASSQDLGTIYNEQFF.